Below are 25 T cell receptor beta chains sequenced from a single sample in a study of blood T cell repertoires in COVID-19. The assay was immunoSEQ multiplex PCR, and TCRdb's table has in-frame clones only and misses some. The sample records approximately 100,000 clones, over 70% being singletons. Sequencing input: peripheral blood. The receptors shown here come from a man between 65 and 80 years old with acute or convalescent COVID-19.

The chain has TRBV7-9 and TRBJ1-5; D gene ambiguous. Germline V lookup: CDR1 SEHNR, CDR2 FQNEAQ (reference sequence). This CDR3 is 14 amino acids long. V was cut by 5 bases and J by 5 bases, with 13 bases left in between. For the CDR3, the DNA is TGTGCCAGCAGCGTGGGCCTCCTGGATCAGCCCCAGCATTTT. Protein sequence: CASSVGLLDQPQHF.

The chain carries TRBV14 and TRBJ2-6; D perhaps matches TRBD2 (5 bases). V shed 2 bases and J shed 2 bases, with 7 bases lying between them. This CDR3 contains 15 residues. CDR1 is SGHDN, CDR2 FVKESK, per germline. The CDR3 spells CASSQRETGANVLTF. The CDR3 coding sequence is TGTGCCAGCAGCCAAAGGGAGACTGGGGCCAACGTCCTGACTTTC. The full variable domain, its missing parts supplied by reference TRBV14 and TRBJ2-6, is EAGVTQFPSHSVIEKGQTVTLRCDPISGHDNLYWYRRVMGKEIKFLLHFVKESKQDESGMPNNRFLAERTGGTYSTLKVQPAELEDSGVYFCASSQRETGANVLTFGAGSRLTVL.

This chain links TRBV24-1 with TRBJ1-5; TRBD1 aligns across 7 bases. The V gene end was trimmed by 5 bases and the J gene end by 5 bases; junction bases not matched to a gene: 8. The CDR3 sequence is 15 residues long. Germline V CDR1 and CDR2: KGHDR, SFDVKD. This CDR3 reads CATSAKTGSHQPQHF. The CDR3 DNA is TGTGCCACCAGTGCCAAGACAGGGTCCCATCAGCCCCAGCATTTT.

The rearrangement uses TRBV19 and TRBJ2-7; 10 bases fit TRBD1. With V trimmed by 8 bases and J by 4 bases, 11 bases remained unmatched. CDR1 and CDR2 (germline): LNHDA, SQIVND (reference sequence). This CDR3 contains 15 residues. CDR3 amino acids: CASRQVPGQGYEQYF. The DNA of the CDR3 is TGTGCCAGTCGTCAGGTCCCGGGACAGGGGTACGAGCAGTACTTC.

This clone was seen a few times. The chain couples TRBV5-5 to TRBJ1-3; 7 bases agree with TRBD1. V was pared by 0 bases and J by 2 bases, with 5 bases of the junction left unmatched. Germline-derived CDR1 and CDR2 are SGHKS and YYEKEE (reference sequence). There are 16 residues in the CDR3. In DNA form, the CDR3 reads TGTGCCAGCAGCTTGGCGACAGGGAATACTGGAAACACCATATATTTT. Amino acid sequence: CASSLATGNTGNTIYF.

The V gene is TRBV9, the J gene TRBJ2-2; no clear D gene. Germline CDR1 and CDR2: SGDLS and YYNGEE. CDR3 length equals 12 residues. Trimming left V 4 bases short and J 1 base short, with 2 bases between. This CDR3 is CASSQNTGELFF. The CDR3 nucleotides are TGTGCCAGCAGCCAGAACACCGGGGAGCTGTTTTTT. Filled out from reference TRBV9 and TRBJ2-2, the complete variable domain reads DSGVTQTPKHLITATGQRVTLRCSPRSGDLSVYWYQQSLDQGLQFLIQYYNGEERAKGNILERFSAQQFPDLHSELNLSSLELGDSALYFCASSQNTGELFFGEGSRLTVL.

The J gene is TRBJ2-7, the V gene TRBV7-2; 7 nucleotides agree with TRBD1. With 1 base clipped from V and 2 bases from J, the junction kept 5 bases outside the gene matches. Germline-derived CDR1 and CDR2 are SGHTA and FQGNSA. The CDR3 extends over 15 amino acids. This CDR3 reads CASSLVGDRAYEQYF. CDR3 coding DNA: TGTGCCAGCAGCTTAGTGGGGGACAGAGCCTACGAGCAGTACTTC.

This clone was found a few times. The chain has TRBV11-3 and TRBJ2-7; D unresolved. This CDR3 is built from 14 residues. Germline V CDR1 and CDR2: SGHNT, YENEEA. Trimming cost V 5 bases and J 1 base, with 12 bases left between them. The CDR3 reads CASSSDGSSYEQYF. CDR3 in DNA: TGTGCCAGCAGCAGCGACGGGTCTTCCTACGAGCAGTACTTC.

The rearrangement uses TRBV29-1 and TRBJ2-1, with a tentative D call TRBD2 (5 bases). V lost 4 bases to trimming and J lost 1 base, with 8 bases between them. This CDR3 comprises 13 residues. Germline V gene sequence: CDR1 SQVTM, CDR2 ANQGSEA. In DNA form, the CDR3 reads TGCAGCGTTGGTACTAGTTCCTACAATGAGCAGTTCTTC. Translated: CSVGTSSYNEQFF.

The chain joins TRBV9 to TRBJ1-6; D not resolved. CDR1 and CDR2 (germline): SGDLS, YYNGEE. This CDR3 has 14 amino acids. The germline V and J ends were trimmed by 0 bases and 7 bases, with 8 bases remaining between them. The CDR3 loop reads CASSVAGSNSPLHF. The CDR3 nucleotides read TGTGCCAGCAGCGTAGCTGGGAGCAATTCACCCCTCCACTTT.

The rearrangement links TRBV6-5 to TRBJ1-5, with 7 bases matching TRBD1. Germline CDR1 reads MNHEY; CDR2 reads SVGAGI. The CDR3 sequence is 15 residues long. Losses at the gene ends were 6 bases for V and 2 bases for J; bases not matched to a gene: 7. The CDR3 DNA reads TGTGCCAGCAGGCAGACAGGGAATGGCAATCAGCCCCAGCATTTT. It codes for CASRQTGNGNQPQHF.

In the case of this clone: In the same sample, other DNA sequences code for this CDR3. The chain links TRBV28 to TRBJ2-3, with D possibly being TRBD1 (6 bases). In germline, CDR1 is MDHEN, CDR2 SYDVKM. The CDR3 loop spans 15 amino acids. V dropped 5 bases and J dropped 4 bases, with 16 bases sitting between them. The CDR3 loop is CASSPVGGRADTQYF. The DNA of the CDR3 is TGTGCCAGCAGTCCAGTTGGGGGCCGCGCAGATACGCAGTATTTT. Together with reference TRBV28 and TRBJ2-3, the CDR3 gives the full variable domain: DVKVTQSSRYLVKRTGEKVFLECVQDMDHENMFWYRQDPGLGLRLIYFSYDVKMKEKGDIPEGYSVSREKKERFSLILESASTNQTSMYLCASSPVGGRADTQYFGPGTRLTVL.

The chain employs TRBV3-1 (or the pseudogene TRBV3-2) and TRBJ1-2, with 7 bases lining up with TRBD1. The CDR3 totals 16 residues. Germline CDR1 reads LGHDT; CDR2 reads YNNKEL (reference sequence). Trimming removed 3 bases from V and 4 bases from J; junction bases left unmatched: 11. This CDR3 reads CASSHGQAGLSYGYTF. DNA for the CDR3: TGTGCCAGCAGCCATGGACAGGCCGGGCTTAGCTATGGCTACACCTTC.

This clone was detected once. V gene TRBV6-2 or TRBV6-3 combines with J gene TRBJ2-7, with TRBD2 as a possible D gene (6 bases). From germline, CDR1 is MNHEY and CDR2 SVGEGT. The CDR3 is 15 amino acids. V lost 1 base, J lost 2 bases, and 12 bases lay in between. As DNA, the CDR3 is TGTGCCAGCAGTTACTGGGCAGGAGGGCCCTACGAGCAGTACTTC. As protein: CASSYWAGGPYEQYF.

V usage is TRBV7-2 and J usage is TRBJ2-7; D might be TRBD1 (6 bases). Trimming left V 4 bases short and J 3 bases short, with 16 bases between. The germline V gene encodes CDR1 SGHTA and CDR2 FQGNSA. The CDR3 has 15 residues. The CDR3 bases are TGTGCCAGCAGCTCAGGGGACCCTCCCAACTACGAGCAGTACTTC. Amino acid sequence: CASSSGDPPNYEQYF.

The V and J genes are TRBV7-8 and TRBJ2-7; D may be TRBD1 (6 bases). Germline V gene lookup returns CDR1 SGHVS and CDR2 FQNEAQ. V lost 3 bases to trimming and J lost 5 bases, with 14 bases between them. CDR3 length: 14 residues. The CDR3 loop reads CASSLTGLPDEQYF. DNA of the CDR3: TGTGCCAGCAGCTTGACAGGCCTCCCGGACGAGCAGTACTTC. Full variable domain (missing parts from reference TRBV7-8 and TRBJ2-7): GAGVSQSPRYKVAKRGQDVALRCDPISGHVSLFWYQQALGQGPEFLTYFQNEAQLDKSGLPSDRFFAERPEGSVSTLKIQRTQQEDSAVYLCASSLTGLPDEQYFGPGTRLTVT.

This clone appeared a few times. The chain has TRBV7-2 and TRBJ1-4, with D hard to call. The CDR3 consists of 12 residues. Trimming pared 5 bases from V and 3 bases from J, leaving 4 bases between. CDR1 is SGHTA, CDR2 FQGNSA, per germline. Here the CDR3 DNA reads TGTGCCAGCAGCCCCTCTAATGAAAAACTGTTTTTT. It encodes CASSPSNEKLFF.

This chain links TRBV4-2 with TRBJ1-3; no clear D gene. Germline values: CDR1 LGHNA, CDR2 YNFKEQ. This CDR3 has 15 residues. The V end was cut by 7 bases, the J end by 3 bases, with 16 bases between. CDR3 residues: CASTVRGTGGNTIYF. CDR3 coding DNA: TGTGCCAGCACCGTCCGGGGAACGGGTGGAAACACCATATATTTT.

This chain links TRBV5-1 with TRBJ1-2; 7 nucleotides agree with TRBD1. The CDR3 is made up of 13 amino acids. Trimming removed 7 bases from V and 11 bases from J; junction bases left unmatched: 14. The V gene's germline CDR1 is SGHRS and CDR2 YFSETQ. CDR3: CASREQGNGGYTF. The CDR3 DNA reads as TGCGCCAGCCGGGAACAGGGGAATGGAGGATACACCTTC.

To note about this clone: Distinct nucleotide sequences in the sample also encode this CDR3. The rearrangement joins TRBV21-1 to TRBJ2-4; the DNA was not used to check the table's D call, TRBD1. TRBV21-1 is reported as a pseudogene. The CDR3 runs to 16 residues. Here the CDR3 DNA reads TGTGCCAGCAGCAAAGGGAGAGGGACAGGGTGGGACATTCAGTACTTC. Translating it yields CASSKGRGTGWDIQYF.

The V call is TRBV4-1, the J call TRBJ2-5; 7 bases are shared with TRBD1. There are 14 residues in the CDR3. Trimming at V came to 0 bases and at J to 4 bases, leaving 2 bases not matched to a gene. Germline assignment: CDR1 MGHRA and CDR2 YSYEKL. In DNA form, the CDR3 reads TGCGCCAGCAGCCAAGAGTACAGGGGAGAGACCCAGTACTTC. Encoded protein: CASSQEYRGETQYF.

This clone has a handful of counts. The rearrangement joins TRBV3-1 (or the pseudogene TRBV3-2) to TRBJ2-7, with TRBD2 matching 10 bases. V gave up 0 bases and J gave up 2 bases; unmatched junction bases: 4. CDR1 is LGHDT and CDR2 is YNNKEL in the germline V gene (reference sequence). CDR3 size: 16 residues. The CDR3 region has the DNA TGTGCCAGCAGCCAAGAGACTAGCGGGTATCCCTACGAGCAGTACTTC. Translating it yields CASSQETSGYPYEQYF.

The chain recombines TRBV24-1 with TRBJ1-5; TRBD1 agrees at 7 bases. This CDR3 has 15 amino acids. The junction had 3 bases not matched to a gene; V was cut back by 4 bases and J by 1 base. From germline, CDR1 is KGHDR and CDR2 SFDVKD. As DNA, the CDR3 is TGTGCCACCAGTGAGGCAGGGGGAAGCAATCAGCCCCAGCATTTT. Translating gives CATSEAGGSNQPQHF.

The CDR3 bases are TGTGCCAGCAGTCAACAGGGGATGAGTGAAAAACTGTTTTTT. Its translation: CASSQQGMSEKLFF. V is TRBV6-5 and J is TRBJ1-4, with 7 bases aligning to TRBD1. The V gene end was trimmed by 5 bases and the J gene end by 7 bases; junction bases not matched to a gene: 7. Germline assignment: CDR1 MNHEY and CDR2 SVGAGI. This CDR3 has 14 residues.

The V and J genes are TRBV5-4 and TRBJ1-6, with 11 positions matching TRBD1. There are 14 residues in the CDR3. Trimming at V came to 3 bases and at J to 9 bases, leaving 2 bases not matched to a gene. Germline CDR1 SGHNT, CDR2 YYREEE (reference sequence). CDR3 in DNA: TGTGCCAGCAGCTCCGGGACAGGGGGTTCACCCCTCCACTTT. Translation: CASSSGTGGSPLHF.